This T cell receptor (beta chain) was documented in a study of identical twins. Study results and caveats: Out-of-frame alpha sequences common to twins were enriched for low generation probability.

The CDR3 is 14 amino acids. Per germline, CDR1 SGHRS and CDR2 YFSETQ. V shed 8 bases and J shed 4 bases, with 19 bases lying between them. From the 5' RACE reads, TCRdb called clonotypes with MiXCR, one entry per CDR3 protein. The sample holds under 900,000 distinct CDR3 sequences, 15% to 20% seen once. Note on this clonotype: What it recognizes is unknown.

These data were likewise used in another study, on T cells expressing NK-cell markers. From that paper: The use of an anti-gamma-delta TCR antibody, which was added in several experiments, restricted sorting to T cells expressing alpha-beta TCR. The CD3+CD56-NKG2C+ fraction of a few donors was also led by these clonotypes.

The TCR sequence derives from a woman younger than 35 in good health. The chain has TRBV5-1 and TRBJ2-7, with D possibly matching TRBD1 (6 bases). Specimen: PBMCs. For the CDR3, the DNA is TGCGCCAGTACGATGAACGGACAGACATACGAGCAGTACTTC. Its protein product is CASTMNGQTYEQYF. Using reference TRBV5-1 and TRBJ2-7 for the parts outside the CDR3, the full variable domain is KAGVTQTPRYLIKTRGQQVTLSCSPISGHRSVSWYQQTPGQGLQFLFEYFSETQRNKGNFPGRFSGRQFSNSRSEMNVSTLELGDSALYLCASTMNGQTYEQYFGPGTRLTVT.